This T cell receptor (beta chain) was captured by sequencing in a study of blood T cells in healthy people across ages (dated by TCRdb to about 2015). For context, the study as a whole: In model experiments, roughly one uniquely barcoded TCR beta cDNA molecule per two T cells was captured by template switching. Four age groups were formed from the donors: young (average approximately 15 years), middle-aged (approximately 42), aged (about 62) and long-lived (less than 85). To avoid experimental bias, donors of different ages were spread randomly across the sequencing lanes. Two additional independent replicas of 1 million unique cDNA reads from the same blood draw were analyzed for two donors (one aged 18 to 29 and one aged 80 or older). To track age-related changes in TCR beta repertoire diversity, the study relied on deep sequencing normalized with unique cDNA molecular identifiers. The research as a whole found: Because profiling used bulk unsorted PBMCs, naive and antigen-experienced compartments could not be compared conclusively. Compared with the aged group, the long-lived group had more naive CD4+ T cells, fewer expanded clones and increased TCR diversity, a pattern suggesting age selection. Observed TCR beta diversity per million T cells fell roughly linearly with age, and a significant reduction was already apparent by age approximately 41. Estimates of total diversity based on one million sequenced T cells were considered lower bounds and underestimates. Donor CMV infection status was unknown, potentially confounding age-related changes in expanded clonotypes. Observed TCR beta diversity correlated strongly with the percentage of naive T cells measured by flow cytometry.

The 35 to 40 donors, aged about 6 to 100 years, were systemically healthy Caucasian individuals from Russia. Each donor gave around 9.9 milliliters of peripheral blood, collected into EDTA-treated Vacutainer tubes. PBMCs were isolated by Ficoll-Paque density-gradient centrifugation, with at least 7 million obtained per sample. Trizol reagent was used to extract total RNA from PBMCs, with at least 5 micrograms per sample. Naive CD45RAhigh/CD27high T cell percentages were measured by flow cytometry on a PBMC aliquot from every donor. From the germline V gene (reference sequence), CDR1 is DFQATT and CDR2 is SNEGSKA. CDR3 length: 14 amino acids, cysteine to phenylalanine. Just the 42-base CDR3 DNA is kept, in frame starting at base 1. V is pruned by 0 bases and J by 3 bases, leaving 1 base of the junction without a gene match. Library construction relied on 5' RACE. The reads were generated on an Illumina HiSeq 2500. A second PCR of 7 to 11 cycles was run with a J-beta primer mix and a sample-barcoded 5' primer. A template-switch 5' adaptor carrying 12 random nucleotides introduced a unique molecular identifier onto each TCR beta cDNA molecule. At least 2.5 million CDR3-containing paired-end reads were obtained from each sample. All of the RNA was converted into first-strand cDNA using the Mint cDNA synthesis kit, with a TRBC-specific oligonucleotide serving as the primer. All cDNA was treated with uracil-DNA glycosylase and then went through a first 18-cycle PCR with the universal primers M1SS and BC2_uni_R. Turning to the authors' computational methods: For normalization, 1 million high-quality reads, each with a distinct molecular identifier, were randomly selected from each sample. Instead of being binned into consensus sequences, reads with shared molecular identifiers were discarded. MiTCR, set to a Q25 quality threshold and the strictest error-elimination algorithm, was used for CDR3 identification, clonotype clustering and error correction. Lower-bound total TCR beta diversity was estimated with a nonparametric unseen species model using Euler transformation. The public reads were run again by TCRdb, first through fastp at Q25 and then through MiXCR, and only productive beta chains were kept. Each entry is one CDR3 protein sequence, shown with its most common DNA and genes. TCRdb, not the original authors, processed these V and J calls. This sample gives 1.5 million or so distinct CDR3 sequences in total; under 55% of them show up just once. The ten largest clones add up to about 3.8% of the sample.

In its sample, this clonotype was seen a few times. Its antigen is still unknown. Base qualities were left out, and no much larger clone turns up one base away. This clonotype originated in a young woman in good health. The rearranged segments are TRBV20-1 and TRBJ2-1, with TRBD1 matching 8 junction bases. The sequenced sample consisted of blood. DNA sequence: TGCAGTGCTAGAGATGACAGGGGCTACAATGAGCAGTTCTTC. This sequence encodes CSARDDRGYNEQFF.